What follows are 19 T cell receptor beta chains derived from one specimen sequenced in a study of control samples from healthy donors and cancer patients. Profiled with immunoSEQ multiplex PCR; TCRdb holds only in-frame clones, not every one. Of roughly 100,000 clones in the sample, roughly 88% were seen once. The sequenced sample was blood. The receptors originated from a man between 25 and 39 years old in good health.

This chain uses TRBV3-1 (or the pseudogene TRBV3-2) with TRBJ2-2; D call uncertain. The CDR3 consists of 15 residues. The ends were cut back, 5 bases at V and 0 bases at J, with 10 bases in the middle. The germline gives CDR1 LGHDT, CDR2 YNNKEL (reference sequence). The CDR3 reads CASSRSSSNTGELFF. The DNA of the CDR3 is TGTGCCAGCAGCAGGAGCAGCTCGAACACCGGGGAGCTGTTTTTT.

The gene calls are TRBV7-2 and TRBJ1-4; TRBD1 might be the D (5 bases). This CDR3 has 16 amino acids. Per the germline V gene, CDR1 is SGHTA and CDR2 is FQGNSA. Trimming took 2 bases from V and 3 from J, leaving 13 bases between them. CDR3: CASSLMQGSSNEKLFF. The DNA for the CDR3 is TGTGCCAGCAGCTTAATGCAGGGTAGTTCTAATGAAAAACTGTTTTTT.

This chain links TRBV28 with TRBJ2-1; TRBD2 aligns across 11 bases. The germline gives CDR1 MDHEN, CDR2 SYDVKM. The CDR3 covers 16 residues. The J segment lost 4 bases and the V segment lost 3 bases, leaving 5 bases of the junction unmatched. DNA of the CDR3: TGTGCCAGCAGTTTGAGTAGCGGGAGGGCGTACAATGAGCAGTTCTTC. Protein product: CASSLSSGRAYNEQFF.

The chain combines TRBV20-1 with TRBJ2-1, with D unclear. From germline, CDR1 is DFQATT and CDR2 SNEGSKA (reference sequence). The V and J ends lost 3 bases and 7 bases respectively, with 7 bases between them. The CDR3 spans 11 residues. The CDR3 nucleotides read TGCAGTGCTAGTTTAAGGAATGAGCAGTTCTTC. As protein: CSASLRNEQFF.

In this sample, this clone turned up a few times. V and J are TRBV18 and TRBJ2-2; perhaps TRBD1 as D (6 bases). The ends were cut back, 6 bases at V and 0 bases at J, with 11 bases in the middle. CDR1 is KGHSH, CDR2 LQKENI, per germline. This CDR3 has 15 residues. CDR3 nucleotide sequence: TGTGCCAGCTCCCCAGGACAGCCGAACACCGGGGAGCTGTTTTTT. Its translation is CASSPGQPNTGELFF.

The chain couples TRBV4-1 to TRBJ2-7, with a weak D call TRBD1 (6 bases). V was shortened by 1 base and J by 3 bases, with 13 bases between the two germline ends. This CDR3 contains 15 residues. Per germline, CDR1 MGHRA and CDR2 YSYEKL. The CDR3 spells CASSQVGTLNYEQYF. In DNA, the CDR3 is TGCGCCAGCAGCCAAGTCGGGACACTAAACTACGAGCAGTACTTC.

The rearrangement links TRBV9 to TRBJ2-1; D is uncertain. Germline CDR1 SGDLS, CDR2 YYNGEE. V was clipped by 3 bases and J by 8 bases, with 15 bases between them. The CDR3 runs to 14 residues. DNA of the CDR3: TGTGCCAGCAGCGCCCTAGACCCTAGGGATGAGCAGTTCTTC. As protein: CASSALDPRDEQFF.

This sequence joins TRBV18 and TRBJ2-1, with 10 positions matching TRBD2. Trimming at V came to 4 bases and at J to 6 bases, leaving 6 bases not matched to a gene. Germline V CDR1 and CDR2: KGHSH, LQKENI. CDR3 length: 15 residues. This chain's CDR3 is CASSLAGGRGNEQFF. CDR3 DNA: TGTGCCAGCTCACTAGCGGGAGGACGGGGCAATGAGCAGTTCTTC.

V is TRBV24-1 and J is TRBJ2-5; D gene unclear. The CDR3 is 13 residues long. Per the germline V gene, CDR1 is KGHDR and CDR2 is SFDVKD. V gave up 6 bases and J gave up 2 bases, with 9 bases separating them. The CDR3 DNA sequence: TGTGCCACCAGTCAAGGTGGGCAAGAGACCCAGTACTTC. Translating gives CATSQGGQETQYF.

Only one count was recorded for this clone. J is TRBJ1-3 and V is TRBV5-1; 8 bases fit TRBD1. V was pared by 1 base and J by 0 bases, with 3 bases of the junction left unmatched. This CDR3 contains 16 residues. Germline CDR1 SGHRS, CDR2 YFSETQ. The DNA for the CDR3 is TGCGCCAGCAGCTTGACAGGGGGACTCTCTGGAAACACCATATATTTT. It yields the protein CASSLTGGLSGNTIYF.

A single count supports this clone. V and J are TRBV4-2 and TRBJ2-7, with 8 nucleotides matching TRBD1. Trimming took 1 base from V and 3 from J; bases not matched to a gene: 2. Germline CDR1 reads LGHNA; CDR2 reads YNFKEQ. The CDR3 loop spans 14 amino acids. The CDR3 is CASSQVGTGYEQYF. CDR3 nucleotide sequence: TGTGCCAGCAGCCAAGTGGGGACAGGCTACGAGCAGTACTTC.

V usage is TRBV12-3 or TRBV12-4 and J usage is TRBJ1-1, with D uncertain. The CDR3 covers 12 residues. The ends were cut back, 5 bases at V and 4 bases at J, with 8 bases in the middle. The CDR3 region has the DNA TGTGCCAGCAGTCCACGGGGCACTGAAGCTTTCTTT. This encodes CASSPRGTEAFF.

The gene calls are TRBV3-1 (or the pseudogene TRBV3-2) and TRBJ1-4, with no clear D. CDR1 is LGHDT, CDR2 YNNKEL, per germline (reference sequence). V lost 0 bases and J lost 4, with 15 bases in between. The CDR3 totals 17 residues. CDR3 DNA: TGTGCCAGCAGCCAAGATCCATTGGGGTCGGGTAATGAAAAACTGTTTTTT. Translating it yields CASSQDPLGSGNEKLFF.

V is TRBV29-1 and J is TRBJ1-2; D is unresolved. The CDR3 consists of 11 residues. The germline gives CDR1 SQVTM, CDR2 ANQGSEA. CDR3 sequence (DNA): TGCAATTGGGCCCCGGGTTATGGCTACACCTTC. Translation: CNWAPGYGYTF.

The J gene is TRBJ2-1, the V gene TRBV7-3, with 8 bases fitting TRBD2. The CDR3 has 16 residues. Losses at the gene ends were 5 bases for V and 6 bases for J; bases not matched to a gene: 12. Per the germline V gene, CDR1 is SGHTA and CDR2 is FQGTGA. CDR3 sequence (DNA): TGTGCCAGCAGCCCTGGACTAGCTCTTACCCGCAATGAGCAGTTCTTC. Amino acid sequence: CASSPGLALTRNEQFF.

The rearrangement uses TRBV18 and TRBJ2-1; D might be TRBD2 (6 bases). Looked up from germline, CDR1 is KGHSH and CDR2 is LQKENI. The CDR3 runs to 15 residues. Trimming cost V 6 bases and J 1 base, with 13 bases left between them. The CDR3 protein is CASSPYRESYNEQFF. In DNA form, the CDR3 reads TGTGCCAGCTCTCCGTACCGGGAGTCCTACAATGAGCAGTTCTTC.

The chain couples TRBV2 to TRBJ2-3, with D possibly being TRBD2 (6 bases). The CDR3 runs to 15 residues. Germline assignment: CDR1 SNHLY and CDR2 FYNNEI. V was cut by 7 bases and J by 4 bases, with 18 bases left in between. CDR3 DNA sequence: TGTGCCAGCACCCGTGGGGGGAATGGGGCAGATACGCAGTATTTT. This encodes CASTRGGNGADTQYF. Full variable domain (outside the CDR3, taken from reference TRBV2 and TRBJ2-3): EPEVTQTPSHQVTQMGQEVILRCVPISNHLYFYWYRQILGQKVEFLVSFYNNEISEKSEIFDDQFSVERPDGSNFTLKIRSTKLEDSAMYFCASTRGGNGADTQYFGPGTRLTVL.

The rearrangement links TRBV30 to TRBJ1-1, with D perhaps TRBD1 (6 bases). Per the germline V gene, CDR1 is GTSNPN and CDR2 is SVGIG (reference sequence). The CDR3 has 15 residues. V lost 3 bases to trimming and J lost 0 bases, with 14 bases between them. The CDR3 is CAWSPPGTLNTEAFF. The CDR3 DNA reads TGTGCCTGGAGCCCCCCCGGGACATTGAACACTGAAGCTTTCTTT.

The rearrangement links TRBV19 to TRBJ2-3; the match to TRBD2 covers 14 bases. Germline V gene sequence: CDR1 LNHDA, CDR2 SQIVND (reference sequence). Losses at the gene ends were 5 bases for V and 2 bases for J; bases not matched to a gene: 12. The CDR3 runs 19 residues. The CDR3 sequence is CASSPGTSGSYGTTDTQYF. CDR3 sequence (DNA): TGTGCCAGTAGTCCGGGGACTAGCGGGAGTTATGGCACCACAGATACGCAGTATTTT.